A single sample is the source of the 8 T cell receptor beta chains below, sequenced in a study of graft-versus-host responses after intestinal transplantation (dated by TCRdb to the early 2020s). Libraries were made using the immunoSEQ multiplex PCR assay. TCRdb holds this immuneACCESS table with in-frame rearrangements only. Some clones are missing; in checked studies, unresolved V genes explain under half, and the rest has no known cause. In this sample the table shows around 16,000 clones, around 90% of which occur a single time. The biggest ten clones account for 6% of the sample. Sequenced material: PBMCs, taken roughly 110 days after intestinal transplant. The receptors originated from a human patient who received an intestinal transplant, so some T cells may come from the graft donor.

The chain is built from TRBV28 and TRBJ2-2; TRBD2 aligns across 10 bases. V trimming: 2 bases; J trimming: 7 bases; junction bases outside the gene matches: 10. The CDR3 loop spans 17 amino acids. Germline lookup yields CDR1 MDHEN and CDR2 SYDVKM. The CDR3 bases are TGTGCCAGCAGTTTACTAGCGGGAGTAAGAAATGGCGGGGAGCTGTTTTTT. Translating gives CASSLLAGVRNGGELFF.

The chain recombines TRBV7-9 with TRBJ1-1, with D unresolved. V lost 2 bases, J lost 0 bases, and 1 base lay in between. Germline values: CDR1 SEHNR, CDR2 FQNEAQ (reference sequence). The CDR3 is made up of 12 amino acids. The CDR3: CASSLLNTEAFF. The CDR3 DNA reads as TGTGCCAGCAGCTTACTGAACACTGAAGCTTTCTTT.

This sequence joins TRBV4-3 and TRBJ2-1; 7 nucleotides agree with TRBD2. Germline assignment: CDR1 LGHNA and CDR2 YSLEER. V lost 4 bases to trimming and J lost 0 bases; unmatched junction nucleotides: 9. The length of the CDR3 is 17 residues. As DNA, the CDR3 is TGCGCCAGCAGCCTATTGACGGGGAGGGCCTCCTACAATGAGCAGTTCTTC. The encoded protein is CASSLLTGRASYNEQFF.

This clone was seen only once. The chain uses TRBV6-9 and TRBJ2-7; 12 bases line up with TRBD2. V lost 4 bases and J lost 2; bases outside the gene matches: 0. Germline V gene lookup returns CDR1 MNHGY and CDR2 SVAAGI. The CDR3 loop spans 14 amino acids. The CDR3 region has the DNA TGTGCCAGCAGTTGGACTAGCGGGACCTACGAGCAGTACTTC. It encodes CASSWTSGTYEQYF.

The chain uses TRBV5-1 and TRBJ1-3; D gene unclear. The CDR3 is 16 residues long. Per germline, CDR1 SGHRS and CDR2 YFSETQ. Trimming shortened V by 1 base and J by 3 bases, and 14 bases separated the two germline ends. For the CDR3, the DNA is TGCGCCAGCAGCTTGAGTAAAGGCCTAATTGGAAACACCATATATTTT. Translating it yields CASSLSKGLIGNTIYF.

The chain employs TRBV18 and TRBJ2-3; D remains unclear. Trimming removed 5 bases at V and 1 base at J, with 10 bases between. The V gene's germline CDR1 is KGHSH and CDR2 LQKENI. CDR3 length: 14 amino acids. The CDR3 protein is CASSSEARTDTQYF. The CDR3 nucleotides read TGTGCCAGCTCATCCGAGGCTCGCACAGATACGCAGTATTTT.

The rearrangement uses TRBV7-6 and TRBJ2-7; 8 bases agree with TRBD2. CDR3 length: 14 residues. V trimming: 3 bases; J trimming: 7 bases; junction bases outside the gene matches: 8. Germline values: CDR1 SGHVS, CDR2 FNYEAQ. CDR3 protein: CASSFNGRVGEQYF. CDR3 bases: TGTGCCAGCAGCTTTAACGGGAGGGTTGGGGAGCAGTACTTC. Full variable domain (rest looked up from reference TRBV7-6 and TRBJ2-7): GAGVSQSPRYKVTKRGQDVALRCDPISGHVSLYWYRQALGQGPEFLTYFNYEAQQDKSGLPNDRFSAERPEGSISTLTIQRTEQRDSAMYRCASSFNGRVGEQYFGPGTRLTVT.

V and J are TRBV6-5 and TRBJ2-7, with no clear D. The CDR3 covers 11 residues. Germline CDR1 is MNHEY and CDR2 is SVGAGI. Trimming pared 9 bases from V and 4 bases from J, leaving 10 bases between. The CDR3 DNA reads as TGTGCCAGTCGCAGTGGTTACGAGCAGTACTTC. Its translation: CASRSGYEQYF.